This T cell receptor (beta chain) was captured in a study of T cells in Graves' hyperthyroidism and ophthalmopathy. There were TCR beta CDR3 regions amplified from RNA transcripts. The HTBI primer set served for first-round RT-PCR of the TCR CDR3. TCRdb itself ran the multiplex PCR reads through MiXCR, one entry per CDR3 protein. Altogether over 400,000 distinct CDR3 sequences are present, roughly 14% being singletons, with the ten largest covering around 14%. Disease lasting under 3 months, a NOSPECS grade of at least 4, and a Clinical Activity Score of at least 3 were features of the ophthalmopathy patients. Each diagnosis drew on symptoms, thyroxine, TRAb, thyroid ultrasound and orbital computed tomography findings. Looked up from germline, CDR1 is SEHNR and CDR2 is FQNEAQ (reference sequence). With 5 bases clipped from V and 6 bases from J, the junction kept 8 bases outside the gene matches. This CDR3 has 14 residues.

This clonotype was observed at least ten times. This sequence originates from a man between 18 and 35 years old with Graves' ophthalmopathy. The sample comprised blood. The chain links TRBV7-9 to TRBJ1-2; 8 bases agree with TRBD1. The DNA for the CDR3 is TGTGCCAGCAGCCCTGGACAGGGTGACAATGGCTACACCTTC. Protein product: CASSPGQGDNGYTF.